This TCR beta chain was found in a study of shared clonotypes between healthy human individuals. TCRdb's copy holds only in-frame clones and misses some; the assay was immunoSEQ multiplex PCR. The sample shows about 1.5 million clones, roughly 96% of them seen only once. The sample taken for sequencing was naive CD4+ T cells sorted from blood. Specified subset: CD45RA+ positively selected. The sequence was obtained from a man aged 30 to 45 in good health.

The CDR3 spells CASSISRFAGELFF. The CDR3 DNA reads TGTGCCAGTAGTATAAGCCGTTTCGCCGGGGAGCTGTTTTTT. The genes are TRBV19 and TRBJ2-2; D is uncertain. With 2 bases removed from V and 6 bases from J, the gap between germline ends came to 10 bases. Germline V CDR1 and CDR2: LNHDA, SQIVND (reference sequence). CDR3 size: 14 residues.